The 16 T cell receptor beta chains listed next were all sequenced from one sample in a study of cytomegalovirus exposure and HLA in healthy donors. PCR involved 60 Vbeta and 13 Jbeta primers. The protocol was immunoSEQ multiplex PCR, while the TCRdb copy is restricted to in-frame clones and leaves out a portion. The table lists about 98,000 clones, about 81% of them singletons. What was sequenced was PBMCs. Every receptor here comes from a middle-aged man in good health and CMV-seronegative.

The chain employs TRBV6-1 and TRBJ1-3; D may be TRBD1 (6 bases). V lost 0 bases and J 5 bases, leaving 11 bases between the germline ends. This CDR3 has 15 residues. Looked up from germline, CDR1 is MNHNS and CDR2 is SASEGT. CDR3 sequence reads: CASSEAWDTRNTIYF. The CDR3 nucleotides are TGTGCCAGCAGTGAAGCTTGGGACACGCGAAACACCATATATTTT.

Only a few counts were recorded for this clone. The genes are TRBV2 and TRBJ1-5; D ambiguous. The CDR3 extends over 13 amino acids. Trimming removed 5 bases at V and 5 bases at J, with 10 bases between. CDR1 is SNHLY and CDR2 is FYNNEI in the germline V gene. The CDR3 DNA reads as TGTGCCAGCAGTCGTCAGTCTTATCAGCCCCAGCATTTT. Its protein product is CASSRQSYQPQHF.

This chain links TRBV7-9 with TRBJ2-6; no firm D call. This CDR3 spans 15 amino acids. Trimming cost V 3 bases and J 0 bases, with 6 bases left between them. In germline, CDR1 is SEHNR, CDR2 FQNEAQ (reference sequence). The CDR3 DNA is TGTGCCAGCAGCTTCGTTCCCTCTGGGGCCAACGTCCTGACTTTC. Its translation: CASSFVPSGANVLTF.

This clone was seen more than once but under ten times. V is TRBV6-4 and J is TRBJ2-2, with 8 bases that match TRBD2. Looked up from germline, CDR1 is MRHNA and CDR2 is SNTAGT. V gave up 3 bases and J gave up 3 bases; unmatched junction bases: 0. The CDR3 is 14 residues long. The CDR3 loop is CASSEAGDTGELFF. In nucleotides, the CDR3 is TGTGCCAGCAGTGAAGCGGGGGACACCGGGGAGCTGTTTTTT.

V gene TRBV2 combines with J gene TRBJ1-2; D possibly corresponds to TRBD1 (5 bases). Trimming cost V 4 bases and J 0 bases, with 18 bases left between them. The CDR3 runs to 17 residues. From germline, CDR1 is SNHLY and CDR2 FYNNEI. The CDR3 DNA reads TGTGCCAGCAGTGTGGGGCGATACAGGACGTCTAACTATGGCTACACCTTC. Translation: CASSVGRYRTSNYGYTF. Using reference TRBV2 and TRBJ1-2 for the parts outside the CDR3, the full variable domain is EPEVTQTPSHQVTQMGQEVILRCVPISNHLYFYWYRQILGQKVEFLVSFYNNEISEKSEIFDDQFSVERPDGSNFTLKIRSTKLEDSAMYFCASSVGRYRTSNYGYTFGSGTRLTVV.

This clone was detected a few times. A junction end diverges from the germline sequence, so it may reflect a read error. In DNA form, the CDR3 reads TGTGCCAGCAGTTTAGGCCGGACCGGGACAGGCGAAGAGACCCAGTACTTC. This sequence encodes CASSLGRTGTGEETQYF. The chain uses TRBV7-9 and TRBJ2-5; 8 bases are a match to TRBD1. The CDR3 is 17 amino acids. Looked up from germline, CDR1 is SEHNR and CDR2 is FQNEAQ (reference sequence).

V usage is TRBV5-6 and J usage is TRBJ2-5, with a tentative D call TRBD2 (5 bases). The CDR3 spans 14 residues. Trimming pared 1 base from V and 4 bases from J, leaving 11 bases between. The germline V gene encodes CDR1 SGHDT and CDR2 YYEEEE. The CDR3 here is CASSLRLAPETQYF. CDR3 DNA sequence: TGTGCCAGCAGCTTGAGGCTAGCCCCAGAGACCCAGTACTTC.

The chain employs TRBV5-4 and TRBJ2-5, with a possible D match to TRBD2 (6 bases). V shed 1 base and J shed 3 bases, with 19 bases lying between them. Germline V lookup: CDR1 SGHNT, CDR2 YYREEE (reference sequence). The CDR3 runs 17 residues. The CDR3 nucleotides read TGTGCCAGCAGCTTGTCTTCGGGGCGGGGTCTTGAAGAGACCCAGTACTTC. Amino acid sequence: CASSLSSGRGLEETQYF.

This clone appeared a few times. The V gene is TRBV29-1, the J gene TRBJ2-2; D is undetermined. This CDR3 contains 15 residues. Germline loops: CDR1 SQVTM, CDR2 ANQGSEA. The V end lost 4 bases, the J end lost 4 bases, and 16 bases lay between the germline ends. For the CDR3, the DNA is TGCAGCGTTGGGGTTCGCAGGTCGAGCACCGGGGAGCTGTTTTTT. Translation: CSVGVRRSSTGELFF.

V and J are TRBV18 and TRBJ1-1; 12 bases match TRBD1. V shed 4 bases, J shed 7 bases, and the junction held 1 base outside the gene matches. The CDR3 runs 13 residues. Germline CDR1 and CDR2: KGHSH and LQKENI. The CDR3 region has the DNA TGTGCCAGCTCACGGGACAGGGGGCGTGAAGCTTTCTTT. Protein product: CASSRDRGREAFF.

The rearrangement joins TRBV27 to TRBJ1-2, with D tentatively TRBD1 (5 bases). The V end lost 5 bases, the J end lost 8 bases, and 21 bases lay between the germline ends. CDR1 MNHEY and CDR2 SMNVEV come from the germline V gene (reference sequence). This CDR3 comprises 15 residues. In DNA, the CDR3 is TGTGCCAGCAGTCCAGGGACTCATTCAACGCGGGGCTACACCTTC. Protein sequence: CASSPGTHSTRGYTF.

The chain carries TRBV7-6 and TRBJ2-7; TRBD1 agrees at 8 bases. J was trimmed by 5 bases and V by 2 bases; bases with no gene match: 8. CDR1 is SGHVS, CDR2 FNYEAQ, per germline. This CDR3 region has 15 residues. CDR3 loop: CASSLRGRGRDEQYF. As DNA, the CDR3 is TGTGCCAGCAGCTTAAGGGGCAGGGGGCGAGACGAGCAGTACTTC. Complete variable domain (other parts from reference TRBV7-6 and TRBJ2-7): GAGVSQSPRYKVTKRGQDVALRCDPISGHVSLYWYRQALGQGPEFLTYFNYEAQQDKSGLPNDRFSAERPEGSISTLTIQRTEQRDSAMYRCASSLRGRGRDEQYFGPGTRLTVT.

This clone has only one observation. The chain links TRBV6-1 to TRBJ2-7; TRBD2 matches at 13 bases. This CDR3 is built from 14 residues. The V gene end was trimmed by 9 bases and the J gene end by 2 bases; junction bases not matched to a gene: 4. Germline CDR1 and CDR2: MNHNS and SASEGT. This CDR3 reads CASSTSGGTYEQYF. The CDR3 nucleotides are TGTGCCAGTTCGACTAGCGGGGGGACCTACGAGCAGTACTTC.

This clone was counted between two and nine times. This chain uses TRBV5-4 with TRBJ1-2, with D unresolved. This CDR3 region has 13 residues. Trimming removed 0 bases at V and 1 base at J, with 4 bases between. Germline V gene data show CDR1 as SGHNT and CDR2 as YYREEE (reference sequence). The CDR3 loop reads CASSLAGNYGYTF. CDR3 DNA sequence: TGTGCCAGCAGCTTGGCCGGTAACTATGGCTACACCTTC.

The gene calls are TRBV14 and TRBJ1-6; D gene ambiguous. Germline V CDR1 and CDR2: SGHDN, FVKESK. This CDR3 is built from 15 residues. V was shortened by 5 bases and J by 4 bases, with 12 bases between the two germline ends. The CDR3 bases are TGTGCCAGCAGCAACAACCGGGAGTATAATTCACCCCTCCACTTT. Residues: CASSNNREYNSPLHF.

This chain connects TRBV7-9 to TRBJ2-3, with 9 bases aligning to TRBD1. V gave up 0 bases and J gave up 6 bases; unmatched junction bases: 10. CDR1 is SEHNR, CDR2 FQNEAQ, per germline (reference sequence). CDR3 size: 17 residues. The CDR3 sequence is CASSLAVGTGFSDTQYF. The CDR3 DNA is TGTGCCAGCAGCTTAGCCGTGGGGACAGGGTTTTCCGATACGCAGTATTTT.